A selection of T cell receptor beta chains follows, all from one sample in a study of cytomegalovirus exposure and HLA in healthy donors. Data came from immunoSEQ multiplex PCR; TCRdb stores just in-frame clones and leaves some out. The sample includes some 170,000 clones, 79% of them seen just once. Input material: PBMCs. These receptors originate from a middle-aged man in good health and CMV-seronegative. Both conserved end residues are part of each CDR3. A D gene is named only where the DNA matches it firmly.

>TRBD1|TRBJ2-7|TRBV5-1
TGCGCCAGCAGCTTCCCGGGACAGGTCTACGAGCAGTACTTC
CASSFPGQVYEQYF
>TRBD2|TRBJ2-7|TRBV27
TGTGCCAGCAGTATTACCGGGACTAGCGGGGGTTACGAGCAGTACTTC
CASSITGTSGGYEQYF
>NA|TRBJ2-1|TRBV19
TGTGCCAGTAGTATTTTTAACTCCTACAATGAGCAGTTCTTC
CASSIFNSYNEQFF
>TRBD2|TRBJ2-1|TRBV2
TGTGCCAGCAAAAAACTAGCGGGAGTAAGCAATGAGCAGTTCTTC
CASKKLAGVSNEQFF
>TRBD1|TRBJ1-1|TRBV30
TGTGCCTGGGGTTCTCGGACAGGGAAGGGCACTGAAGCTTTCTTT
CAWGSRTGKGTEAFF
>TRBD1|TRBJ1-5|TRBV6-5
TGTGCCAGCAGTCGCGACAGGGATCAGCCCCAGCATTTT
CASSRDRDQPQHF
>TRBD1|TRBJ1-5|TRBV4-2
TGTGCCAGCAGCTCCATGGGGACAGGAGGCAATCAGCCCCAGCATTTT
CASSSMGTGGNQPQHF
>TRBD2|TRBJ2-3|TRBV5-1
TGCGCCAGCAGCTTGGTGGTAGCGGGAGGTACAGATACGCAGTATTTT
CASSLVVAGGTDTQYF
>NA|TRBJ1-4|TRBV2
TGTGCCAGCAGGGAGGTAACGGCTTCTGAAAAACTGTTTTTT
CASREVTASEKLFF
>TRBD1|TRBJ1-1|TRBV5-4
TGTGCCAGCAGCTTCCGGGACAGGGTCCTGAACACTGAAGCTTTCTTT
CASSFRDRVLNTEAFF